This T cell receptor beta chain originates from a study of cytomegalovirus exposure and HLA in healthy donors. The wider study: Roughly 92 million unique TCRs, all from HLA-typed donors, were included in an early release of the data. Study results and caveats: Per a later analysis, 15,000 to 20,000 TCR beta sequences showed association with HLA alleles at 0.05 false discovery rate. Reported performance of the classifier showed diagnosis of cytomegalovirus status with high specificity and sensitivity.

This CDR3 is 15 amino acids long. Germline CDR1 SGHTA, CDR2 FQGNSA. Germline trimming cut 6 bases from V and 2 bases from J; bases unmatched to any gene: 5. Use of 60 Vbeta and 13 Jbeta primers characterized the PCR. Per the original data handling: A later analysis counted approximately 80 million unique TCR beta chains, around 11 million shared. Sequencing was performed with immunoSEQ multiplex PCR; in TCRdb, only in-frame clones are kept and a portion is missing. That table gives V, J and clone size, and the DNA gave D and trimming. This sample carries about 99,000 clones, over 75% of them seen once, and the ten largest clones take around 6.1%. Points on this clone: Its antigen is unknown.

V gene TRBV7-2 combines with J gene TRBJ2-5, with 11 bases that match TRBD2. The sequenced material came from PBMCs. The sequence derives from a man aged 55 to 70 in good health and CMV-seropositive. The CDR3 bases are TGTGCCAGCAGACCGGTAGCGGGGGGGCAAGAGACCCAGTACTTC. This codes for CASRPVAGGQETQYF.